The present TCR beta chain was sequenced within a study of technical replicates of blood from a handful of donors. The CDR3 consists of 16 residues. Trimming pared 2 bases from V and 4 bases from J, leaving 17 bases between. Germline CDR1 is LNHNV and CDR2 is YYDKDF (reference sequence). Sequenced by immunoSEQ multiplex PCR; TCRdb stores in-frame clones only, minus some. Here the sample spans approximately 50,000 clones, 95% to 96% being singletons. This sequence originates from a human donor in good health. The V call is TRBV15, the J call TRBJ1-2; a weak D match, TRBD1 (6 bases). Material for sequencing was T cells isolated from PBMCs. The CDR3: CATSRLSRGASYGYTF. The CDR3 DNA reads as TGTGCCACCAGCAGACTGTCGCGGGGGGCCTCCTATGGCTACACCTTC.